The clone carrying this T cell receptor beta chain appeared many times. Its antigen is currently unknown. In the sort, naive CD8 T cells were defined as CD8+CD4-CCR7+CD45RA+. CDR1 SQVTM and CDR2 ANQGSEA come from the germline V gene. The CDR3 has 14 amino acids. Germline trimming cut 2 bases from V and 6 bases from J; bases unmatched to any gene: 8. Previously published methods and listed TCR primers were used for the bulk TCR libraries. From the PCR reads, TCRdb called clonotypes with MiXCR, one entry per CDR3 protein. The sample consists of 85,000 to 100,000 distinct CDR3 sequences, roughly 24% of them appearing once. The sample originates from a study of molecular identifiers for immune sequencing clone quantification. Overall study findings and caveats: Single-cell amounts of spiked Jurkat TCR RNA were reportedly detectable among approximately 1 million naive cells. Clones above 20 RNA copies held over 98% of effector molecules, under 1% in naive cells.

The sample was naive CD8+ T cells from blood, with Jurkat cell RNA spiked in. Regarding subset: FACS-sorted CD8+CD4-CCR7+CD45RA+ naive T cells. This chain joins TRBV29-1 and TRBJ2-7; 9 bases fit TRBD1. This TCR was recovered from a human donor in good health. Some libraries in this study had Jurkat cell RNA spiked in. In nucleotides, the CDR3 is TGCAGCGTTGAAAGGGGACAGGGTTATTCCGAGCAGTACTTC. It specifies CSVERGQGYSEQYF.